The 7 T cell receptor beta chains below come from one sample, sequenced in a study of T cells in Graves' hyperthyroidism and ophthalmopathy. The CDR3 regions of TCR beta were amplified from RNA transcripts. The study used the HTBI primer set for a first-round RT-PCR of the TCR CDR3. TCRdb used MiXCR to reprocess the multiplex PCR reads, holding one entry per CDR3 protein. This repertoire shows about 350,000 distinct CDR3 sequences, 15% to 20% found once; its top ten account for 15% to 19%. The sequencing sample was made of blood. Source of these receptors: a woman aged 40 to 49 with Graves' ophthalmopathy.

As for this clonotype: This may be a read error: a much more frequent sequence differs by one nucleotide. This chain joins TRBV5-1 and TRBJ1-1; D gene unclear. Trimming cost V 6 bases and J 6 bases, with 9 bases left between them. The CDR3 spans 11 residues. Per germline, CDR1 SGHRS and CDR2 YFSETQ. CDR3 sequence (DNA): TGCGCCAGCACTCTGGGCCCTGAAGCTTTCTTT. Translating gives CASTLGPEAFF.

The table lists this clonotype with many counts. V usage is TRBV12-3 or TRBV12-4 and J usage is TRBJ2-5; 7 nucleotides agree with TRBD2. V lost 7 bases and J lost 0; bases outside the gene matches: 5. The CDR3 is 14 residues long. CDR3 bases: TGTGCCAGCAAAAGAAGCGGGAACCAAGAGACCCAGTACTTC. Protein sequence: CASKRSGNQETQYF.

This clonotype appeared many times. The CDR3 sequence: CASSQDPEAYEQYF. CDR3 DNA sequence: TGTGCCAGCAGCCAAGACCCGGAAGCCTACGAGCAGTACTTC. The chain joins TRBV4-2 to TRBJ2-7; no reliable D call. The CDR3 has 14 amino acids. Germline CDR1 and CDR2: LGHNA and YNFKEQ. The ends were cut back, 0 bases at V and 2 bases at J, with 8 bases in the middle.

This clonotype was observed many times. The chain employs TRBV12-3 or TRBV12-4 and TRBJ1-1; 10 bases agree with TRBD1. The trim removed 6 bases at V and 1 base at J, leaving 5 bases unmatched. The CDR3 is 15 residues long. The CDR3 sequence: CASSQRDRGNTEAFF. DNA of the CDR3: TGTGCCAGCAGCCAGAGGGACAGGGGGAACACTGAAGCTTTCTTT.

This clonotype was seen many times. At one end, the junction sequence differs from germline, possibly due to a read error. The chain links TRBV14 to TRBJ2-7; 8 bases are shared with TRBD1. The CDR3 sequence is 15 residues long. Germline V gene lookup returns CDR1 SGHDN and CDR2 FVKESK. CDR3 DNA: TGTGCCAGCAGCCATTGGACAGGGCGGCACGACAATTTGAACTTC. Protein: CASSHWTGRHDNLNF.

The CDR3 sequence is CASTSVEVGYEQYF. The DNA for the CDR3 is TGTGCCAGCACCTCGGTCGAGGTCGGCTACGAGCAGTACTTC. The chain carries TRBV12-3 or TRBV12-4 and TRBJ2-7, with D unresolved. The CDR3 is made up of 14 amino acids. V was cut by 7 bases and J by 3 bases, with 16 bases left in between.

There are many counts of this clonotype. This rearrangement joins TRBV5-1 to TRBJ1-5, with D possibly being TRBD1 (5 bases). Between the trimmed V and J ends, which lost 4 bases and 1 base, there was a span of 12 bases. The germline gives CDR1 SGHRS, CDR2 YFSETQ. CDR3 size: 15 residues. Written as DNA, the CDR3 is TGCGCCAGCAGCGCCATGCCAGGGAGCAATCAGCCCCAGCATTTT. Protein sequence: CASSAMPGSNQPQHF. The variable domain in full, completed from reference TRBV5-1 and TRBJ1-5, reads KAGVTQTPRYLIKTRGQQVTLSCSPISGHRSVSWYQQTPGQGLQFLFEYFSETQRNKGNFPGRFSGRQFSNSRSEMNVSTLELGDSALYLCASSAMPGSNQPQHFGDGTRLSIL.